This T cell receptor beta chain was recorded in a study of tumor and adjacent non-tumor tissue in lung cancer. The study, taken as a whole, reports: Tumor TCR diversity, when higher, was linked to shorter survival.

This sample's RNA came from whole unsorted tissue. The normal lung tissue was taken more than 3 cm from the tumor edge. In its sample, this clonotype was seen a few times. Its antigen is unidentified. A much larger clone lies a single base off, so this may be a read error. Here the CDR3 omits its conserved ending phenylalanine or tryptophan, so a read error is the likely source. A modified ARM-PCR protocol with three rounds of nested PCR amplified TCRbeta. MiXCR, run by TCRdb on the multiplex PCR reads, gives a single entry per CDR3 protein. The data show 94,000 or so distinct CDR3 sequences, 65% to 80% seen once. CDR1 is MDHEN and CDR2 is SYDVKM in the germline V gene. The CDR3 runs to 16 residues. V was clipped by 5 bases and J by 4 bases, with 21 bases between them.

The V and J genes are TRBV28 and TRBJ2-7; D is unclear. Sample: distant non-tumor lung tissue. This TCR was recovered from a woman aged 45-60 years with non-small cell lung cancer. The CDR3 here is CASSQGSRVPPYEQYS. The CDR3 coding sequence is TGTGCCAGCAGTCAAGGCAGTAGGGTTCCCCCTTACGAGCAGTACTCC.